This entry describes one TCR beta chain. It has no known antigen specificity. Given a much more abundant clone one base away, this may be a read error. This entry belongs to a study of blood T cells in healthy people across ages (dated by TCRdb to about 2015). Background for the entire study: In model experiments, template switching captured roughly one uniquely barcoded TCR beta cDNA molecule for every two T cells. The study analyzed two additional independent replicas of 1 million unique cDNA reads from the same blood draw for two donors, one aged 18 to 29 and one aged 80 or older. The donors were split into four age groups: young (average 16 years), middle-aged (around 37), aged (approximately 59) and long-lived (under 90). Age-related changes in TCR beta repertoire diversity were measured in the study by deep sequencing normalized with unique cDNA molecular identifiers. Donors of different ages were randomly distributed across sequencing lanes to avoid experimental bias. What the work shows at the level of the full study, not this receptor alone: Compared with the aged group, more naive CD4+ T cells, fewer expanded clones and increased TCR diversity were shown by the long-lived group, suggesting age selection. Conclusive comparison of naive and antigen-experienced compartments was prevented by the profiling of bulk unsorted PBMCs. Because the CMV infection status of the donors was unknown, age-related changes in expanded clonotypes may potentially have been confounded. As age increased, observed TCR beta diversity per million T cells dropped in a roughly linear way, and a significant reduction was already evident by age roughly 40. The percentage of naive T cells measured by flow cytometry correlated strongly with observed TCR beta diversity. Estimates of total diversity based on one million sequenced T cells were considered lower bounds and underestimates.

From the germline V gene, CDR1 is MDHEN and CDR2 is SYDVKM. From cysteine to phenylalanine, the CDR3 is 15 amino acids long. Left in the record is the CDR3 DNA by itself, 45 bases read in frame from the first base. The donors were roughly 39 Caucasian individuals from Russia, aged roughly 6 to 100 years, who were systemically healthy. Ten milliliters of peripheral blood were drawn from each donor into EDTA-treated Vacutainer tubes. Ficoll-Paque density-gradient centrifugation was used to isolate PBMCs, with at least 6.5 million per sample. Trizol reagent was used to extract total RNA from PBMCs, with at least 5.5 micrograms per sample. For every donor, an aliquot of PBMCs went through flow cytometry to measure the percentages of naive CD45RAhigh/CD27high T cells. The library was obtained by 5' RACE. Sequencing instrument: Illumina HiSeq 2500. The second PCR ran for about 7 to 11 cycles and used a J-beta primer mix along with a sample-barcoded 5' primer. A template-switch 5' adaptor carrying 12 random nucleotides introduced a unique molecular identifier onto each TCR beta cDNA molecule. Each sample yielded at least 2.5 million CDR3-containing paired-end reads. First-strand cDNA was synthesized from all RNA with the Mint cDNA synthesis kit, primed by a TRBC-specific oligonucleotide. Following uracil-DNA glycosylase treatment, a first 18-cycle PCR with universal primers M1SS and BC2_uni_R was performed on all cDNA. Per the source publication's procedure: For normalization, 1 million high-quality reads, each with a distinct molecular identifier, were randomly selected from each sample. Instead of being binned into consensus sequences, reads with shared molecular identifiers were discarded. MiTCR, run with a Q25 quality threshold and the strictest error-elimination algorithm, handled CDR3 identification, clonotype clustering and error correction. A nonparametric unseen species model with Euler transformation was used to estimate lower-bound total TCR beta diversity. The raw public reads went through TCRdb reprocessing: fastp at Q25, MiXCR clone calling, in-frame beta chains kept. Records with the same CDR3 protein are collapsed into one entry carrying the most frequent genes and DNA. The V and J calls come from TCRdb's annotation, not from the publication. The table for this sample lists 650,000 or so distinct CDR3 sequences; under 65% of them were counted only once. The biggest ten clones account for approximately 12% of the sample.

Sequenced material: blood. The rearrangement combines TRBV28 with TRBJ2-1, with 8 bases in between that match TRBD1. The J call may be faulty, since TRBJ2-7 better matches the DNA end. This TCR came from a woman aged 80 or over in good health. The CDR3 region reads CASRPGQGTYNEQYF. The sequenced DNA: TGTGCCAGCAGACCCGGACAGGGAACCTACAATGAGCAGTACTTC.